Following are 2 T cell receptor beta chains from one sample sequenced in a study of blood T cell repertoires in COVID-19. The method was immunoSEQ multiplex PCR; TCRdb's version includes in-frame clones alone and lacks a portion of them. The table lists fewer than 250,000 clones, about four fifths of them singletons. The sequencing sample was made of peripheral blood. Receptors were obtained from a woman between 65 and 79 years old with acute or convalescent COVID-19.

This clone was observed a few times. The genes are TRBV29-1 and TRBJ1-2; a possible D gene is TRBD1 (5 bases). The CDR3 is 13 amino acids. Trimming pared 4 bases from V and 6 bases from J, leaving 15 bases between. CDR1 SQVTM and CDR2 ANQGSEA come from the germline V gene. CDR3 bases: TGCAGCGTTGGGGTTCCGCGGGGCAATGGCTACACCTTC. It translates to CSVGVPRGNGYTF.

As to this clone: This specimen includes other DNA sequences encoding the same CDR3. This rearrangement joins TRBV20-1 to TRBJ1-1, with a weak D call TRBD1 (6 bases). Germline V gene sequence: CDR1 DFQATT, CDR2 SNEGSKA (reference sequence). The CDR3 runs 13 residues. V lost 3 bases and J 1 base, leaving 9 bases between the germline ends. The chain's CDR3 is CSASRGGNTEAFF. The CDR3 region has the DNA TGCAGTGCTAGTAGGGGGGGGAACACTGAAGCTTTCTTT.